Given below is one TCR beta chain in context. Its target is not known. These data are taken from a study of T cell repertoires in cytomegalovirus infection. Across the study: Both CMV infection and a matching HLA type were indicated by public TCR beta signatures. Study-wide results and caveats: Adding up the frequency of public TCR beta families identified people who carried CMV plus the relevant HLA. There were HLA-C-restricted CMV-specific TCR beta clonotypes dominating the ex vivo response.

Via MiXCR, TCRdb re-called the reads, giving one row per CDR3 protein. The data hold 250,000 or so distinct CDR3 sequences, with around 12% observed a single time. This receptor was identified in a human donor in good health (CMV status not recorded). Some clones in this sample may be carry-over from other donors' samples. The sequencing sample was made of PBMCs.

In DNA form, the CDR3 reads TGCAGTGTGGGGACCGCCTACAATGAGCAGTTCTTC. Translating gives CSVGTAYNEQFF. The genes are TRBV20-1 and TRBJ2-1; D is tentatively TRBD1 or TRBD2 (5 bases each). In germline, CDR1 is DFQATT, CDR2 SNEGSKA (reference sequence). The V gene lost 7 bases and the J gene lost 2 bases, with 9 bases spanning the gap. The CDR3 contains 12 residues.